The 31 T cell receptor beta chains below were found in one sample sequenced in a study of blood T cell repertoires in COVID-19. Sequencing used immunoSEQ multiplex PCR; TCRdb keeps in-frame clones, though not all of them. The profile shows hundreds of thousands of clones, around 88% of them singletons. Sequences were obtained from peripheral blood. The receptors shown here come from a woman in her fifties or sixties with acute or convalescent COVID-19.

The chain employs TRBV18 and TRBJ1-1; 9 bases fit TRBD1. The CDR3 loop spans 14 amino acids. Germline CDR1 and CDR2: KGHSH and LQKENI. The V and J ends lost 6 bases and 5 bases, in that order; junction bases with no gene match: 7. The CDR3 here is CASSRTGEGTEAFF. The DNA of the CDR3 is TGTGCCAGCTCCCGGACAGGGGAGGGGACTGAAGCTTTCTTT.

This chain links TRBV5-4 with TRBJ2-7; TRBD2 might be the D (5 bases). Germline-derived CDR1 and CDR2 are SGHNT and YYREEE (reference sequence). The V end lost 3 bases, the J end lost 2 bases, and 24 bases lay between the germline ends. The CDR3 length is 18 residues. The CDR3 loop is CASSYGGPTLMVTYEQYF. The DNA for the CDR3 is TGTGCCAGCAGCTACGGAGGACCTACCTTGATGGTGACCTACGAGCAGTACTTC.

The V and J genes are TRBV14 and TRBJ1-2; 8 bases map to TRBD1. This CDR3 comprises 17 residues. After removal of 0 bases from V and 3 bases from J, the junction contained 9 bases not matched to a gene. The V gene's germline CDR1 is SGHDN and CDR2 FVKESK. This chain's CDR3 is CASSQDGQGGIDYGYTF. CDR3 in DNA: TGTGCCAGCAGCCAAGACGGACAGGGAGGGATAGACTATGGCTACACCTTC.

V is TRBV24-1 and J is TRBJ2-3, with D possibly matching TRBD1 (8 bases). V was clipped by 5 bases and J by 4 bases, with 21 bases between them. This CDR3 has 17 residues. Germline loops: CDR1 KGHDR, CDR2 SFDVKD. The CDR3 DNA follows: TGTGCCACCAGTGCAGCGGGACAGGCGGTTTATCCAGATACGCAGTATTTT. This sequence encodes CATSAAGQAVYPDTQYF.

The chain has TRBV6-5 and TRBJ1-1, with D unresolved. From germline, CDR1 is MNHEY and CDR2 SVGAGI. Trimming cost V 0 bases and J 3 bases, with 11 bases left between them. This CDR3 is built from 15 residues. DNA of the CDR3: TGTGCCAGCAGTTACTCCGGCAGGTTAGACACTGAAGCTTTCTTT. This gives the protein CASSYSGRLDTEAFF.

The J gene is TRBJ2-1, the V gene TRBV19, with 10 positions matching TRBD2. Germline loops: CDR1 LNHDA, CDR2 SQIVND (reference sequence). Trimming removed 10 bases from V and 8 bases from J; junction bases left unmatched: 14. This CDR3 spans 15 amino acids. CDR3 in DNA: TGTGCCACCCATCTTCGGAGCGGGAGGGCCGATGAGCAGTTCTTC. Translated, it gives CATHLRSGRADEQFF.

This clone was counted only a few times. The V gene is TRBV2, the J gene TRBJ2-2; 12 nucleotides match TRBD1. J was trimmed by 6 bases and V by 5 bases; bases with no gene match: 7. The CDR3 totals 16 residues. Germline V gene sequence: CDR1 SNHLY, CDR2 FYNNEI. The CDR3 nucleotides are TGTGCCAGCAGTCGAGAGGGACAGGGGGCGTCCGGGGAGCTGTTTTTT. Protein sequence: CASSREGQGASGELFF. The entire variable domain, with the rest obtained from reference TRBV2 and TRBJ2-2, is as follows: EPEVTQTPSHQVTQMGQEVILRCVPISNHLYFYWYRQILGQKVEFLVSFYNNEISEKSEIFDDQFSVERPDGSNFTLKIRSTKLEDSAMYFCASSREGQGASGELFFGEGSRLTVL.

This clone occurred a few times. The chain carries TRBV28 and TRBJ1-2; 8 nucleotides line up with TRBD1. Trimming cost V 1 base and J 5 bases; bases outside gene matches: 3. Germline CDR1 is MDHEN and CDR2 is SYDVKM. The CDR3 totals 14 residues. CDR3 residues: CASSLSDRAYGYTF. CDR3 nucleotides: TGTGCCAGCAGTTTATCGGACAGGGCGTATGGCTACACCTTC.

CDR3 protein: CASRKLAGGYNEQFF. The CDR3 DNA follows: TGTGCCAGCAGGAAACTAGCGGGAGGCTACAATGAGCAGTTCTTC. V is TRBV27 and J is TRBJ2-1, with TRBD2 identical over 12 bases. The germline V gene has CDR1 MNHEY and CDR2 SMNVEV (reference sequence). The CDR3 sequence is 15 residues long. Trimming cost V 6 bases and J 3 bases; bases outside gene matches: 3.

This sequence joins TRBV3-1 (or the pseudogene TRBV3-2) and TRBJ2-7; 14 bases match TRBD2. CDR3 length: 17 amino acids. V lost 3 bases and J lost 5; bases outside the gene matches: 9. The germline V gene encodes CDR1 LGHDT and CDR2 YNNKEL (reference sequence). DNA of the CDR3: TGTGCCAGCAGCCAGACTCCCGGGACTAGCGGGAGCCACGAGCAGTACTTC. As protein: CASSQTPGTSGSHEQYF.

This chain uses TRBV25-1 with TRBJ2-3, with D possibly being TRBD2 (7 bases). Looked up from germline, CDR1 is MGHDK and CDR2 is SYGVNS. V was clipped by 6 bases and J by 2 bases, with 15 bases between them. This CDR3 contains 15 residues. Here the CDR3 DNA reads TGTGCCAGCAGAGGGGGGGCAGGGAACACAGATACGCAGTATTTT. It is translated as CASRGGAGNTDTQYF.

V gene TRBV5-1 combines with J gene TRBJ1-2; 7 positions agree with TRBD1. V trimming: 3 bases; J trimming: 7 bases; junction bases outside the gene matches: 9. Germline values: CDR1 SGHRS, CDR2 YFSETQ. The CDR3 spans 14 residues. The chain's CDR3 is CASSWGQPYGGYTF. CDR3 nucleotides: TGCGCCAGCAGCTGGGGACAGCCATATGGTGGCTACACCTTC. Full variable domain (missing parts from reference TRBV5-1 and TRBJ1-2): KAGVTQTPRYLIKTRGQQVTLSCSPISGHRSVSWYQQTPGQGLQFLFEYFSETQRNKGNFPGRFSGRQFSNSRSEMNVSTLELGDSALYLCASSWGQPYGGYTFGSGTRLTVV.

The chain has TRBV6-5 and TRBJ1-1, with 8 bases fitting TRBD1. Germline assignment: CDR1 MNHEY and CDR2 SVGAGI. This CDR3 has 14 amino acids. The J segment lost 5 bases and the V segment lost 5 bases, leaving 7 bases of the junction unmatched. The CDR3 DNA is TGTGCCAGCAGTACTACAGGGGGACGGACTGAAGCTTTCTTT. Protein product: CASSTTGGRTEAFF.

This rearrangement joins TRBV29-1 to TRBJ1-2; TRBD1 matches 8 bases. CDR1 SQVTM and CDR2 ANQGSEA come from the germline V gene. The ends lost 5 bases at V and 6 bases at J; junction bases unmatched: 2. CDR3 length: 11 residues. The CDR3 nucleotides are TGCAGCGTTCAGGGGGCGGATGGCTACACCTTC. Residues: CSVQGADGYTF.

This chain joins TRBV29-1 and TRBJ2-1, with 9 bases matching TRBD2. In germline, CDR1 is SQVTM, CDR2 ANQGSEA. Unmatched junction bases numbered 12, after V lost 5 bases and J lost 7 bases. This CDR3 region has 15 residues. The DNA of the CDR3 is TGCAGCGTTCCAAGCGGGACTAGCATGAAGAATGAGCAGTTCTTC. Amino acid sequence: CSVPSGTSMKNEQFF.

The rearrangement links TRBV24-1 to TRBJ1-2; D unresolved. Between the trimmed V and J ends, which lost 2 bases and 2 bases, there was a span of 5 bases. The CDR3 is 13 amino acids. Germline V gene lookup returns CDR1 KGHDR and CDR2 SFDVKD. The CDR3 DNA reads as TGTGCCACCAGTGATTGGGAGAACTATGGCTACACCTTC. Its protein is CATSDWENYGYTF.

This sequence joins TRBV10-3 and TRBJ2-7; D is possibly TRBD1 (6 bases). The CDR3 has 13 amino acids. Germline loops: CDR1 ENHRY, CDR2 SYGVKD. V lost 7 bases and J lost 3, with 13 bases in between. Here the CDR3 reads CAITEGGSYEQYF. In DNA, the CDR3 is TGTGCCATCACCGAAGGGGGTAGCTACGAGCAGTACTTC.

The genes are TRBV14 and TRBJ2-3; 12 nucleotides agree with TRBD1. This CDR3 is built from 14 residues. Per the germline V gene, CDR1 is SGHDN and CDR2 is FVKESK. V was pared by 5 bases and J by 5 bases, with 2 bases of the junction left unmatched. CDR3: CASSGTGGLDTQYF. As DNA, the CDR3 is TGTGCCAGCAGCGGGACAGGGGGCTTAGATACGCAGTATTTT.

V is TRBV18 and J is TRBJ2-7; 12 positions match TRBD1. CDR1 and CDR2 (germline): KGHSH, LQKENI. The ends lost 5 bases at V and 7 bases at J; junction bases unmatched: 6. The CDR3 runs 14 residues. The CDR3 nucleotides read TGTGCCAGCTCAACGGGGACAGGGGGCCGTGAGCAGTACTTC. This codes for CASSTGTGGREQYF.

The J gene is TRBJ2-7, the V gene TRBV14; D remains unclear. The germline V and J ends were trimmed by 1 base and 3 bases, with 10 bases remaining between them. Germline loops: CDR1 SGHDN, CDR2 FVKESK. The CDR3 is made up of 14 amino acids. The CDR3 is CASSQGLVFYEQYF. The CDR3 region has the DNA TGTGCCAGCAGCCAAGGGTTAGTTTTCTACGAGCAGTACTTC.

The chain has TRBV24-1 and TRBJ1-5; TRBD1 is a possible D gene (5 bases). Germline CDR1 is KGHDR and CDR2 is SFDVKD. Trimming took 6 bases from V and 8 from J, leaving 16 bases between them. CDR3 length: 14 amino acids. The CDR3 nucleotides are TGTGCCACCAGTACCGGGGGGGGAGAAAAGCCCCAGCATTTT. Translating gives CATSTGGGEKPQHF.

The chain joins TRBV19 to TRBJ2-6; D call uncertain. Trimming removed 5 bases at V and 4 bases at J, with 6 bases between. Germline V CDR1 and CDR2: LNHDA, SQIVND (reference sequence). The CDR3 loop spans 13 amino acids. The CDR3 reads CASSAPGANVLTF. The CDR3 region has the DNA TGTGCCAGTAGTGCGCCGGGGGCCAACGTCCTGACTTTC.

The chain combines TRBV7-2 with TRBJ2-3, with 7 nucleotides matching TRBD2. Germline CDR1 reads SGHTA; CDR2 reads FQGNSA. The CDR3 has 17 amino acids. V lost 0 bases, J lost 4 bases, and 10 bases stayed unmatched. The CDR3 is CASSLALRLAGADTQYF. CDR3 DNA sequence: TGTGCCAGCAGCTTAGCCCTCAGACTAGCCGGGGCAGATACGCAGTATTTT.

The rearrangement uses TRBV29-1 and TRBJ2-5; no firm D call. V lost 8 bases, J lost 2 bases, and 12 bases lay in between. CDR3 size: 12 residues. The V gene's germline CDR1 is SQVTM and CDR2 ANQGSEA. CDR3: CSLRLPQETQYF. For the CDR3, the DNA is TGCAGCTTAAGACTTCCTCAAGAGACCCAGTACTTC.

CDR3: CSVQSGLAGYNEQFF. The DNA of the CDR3 is TGCAGCGTTCAATCAGGACTAGCGGGGTACAATGAGCAGTTCTTC. The V and J genes are TRBV29-1 and TRBJ2-1; TRBD2 matches at 12 bases. There are 15 residues in the CDR3. V lost 5 bases to trimming and J lost 4 bases; unmatched junction nucleotides: 6. CDR1 and CDR2 from the germline V gene are SQVTM and ANQGSEA.

The rearrangement uses TRBV9 and TRBJ2-5; perhaps TRBD1 as D (5 bases). V lost 0 bases, J lost 2 bases, and 11 bases lay in between. Germline loops: CDR1 SGDLS, CDR2 YYNGEE. CDR3 size: 15 residues. The CDR3 nucleotides are TGTGCCAGCAGCGTAGCCTCGACAGCTCAAGAGACCCAGTACTTC. It codes for CASSVASTAQETQYF.

V usage is TRBV5-1 and J usage is TRBJ1-1, with D tentatively TRBD1 (5 bases). The germline V gene encodes CDR1 SGHRS and CDR2 YFSETQ. Trimming took off 4 bases at V and 2 bases at J, with 15 bases between the two ends. This CDR3 is 15 amino acids long. In DNA, the CDR3 is TGCGCCAGCAGCCCTCTCGGACACCCAAACACTGAAGCTTTCTTT. This encodes CASSPLGHPNTEAFF.

The V call is TRBV5-6, the J call TRBJ1-3; 7 nucleotides agree with TRBD1. Germline CDR1 is SGHDT and CDR2 is YYEEEE. V shed 3 bases, J shed 4 bases, and the junction held 1 base outside the gene matches. The CDR3 extends over 13 amino acids. This CDR3 reads CASSWDRGNTIYF. In nucleotides, the CDR3 is TGTGCCAGCAGCTGGGACAGAGGAAACACCATATATTTT.

The chain carries TRBV19 and TRBJ2-7; 7 bases are shared with TRBD1. The CDR3 is 13 residues long. Trimming cost V 9 bases and J 2 bases; bases outside gene matches: 7. Germline lookup yields CDR1 LNHDA and CDR2 SQIVND (reference sequence). In DNA, the CDR3 is TGTGCCAGCTCCGGGACAGTGGCCTACGAGCAGTACTTC. This translates into CASSGTVAYEQYF.

The rearrangement uses TRBV11-2 and TRBJ2-7; TRBD1 is a possible D gene (5 bases). This CDR3 has 12 amino acids. Germline V gives CDR1 SGHAT, CDR2 FQNNGV. The V gene lost 3 bases and the J gene lost 9 bases, with 12 bases spanning the gap. CDR3 bases: TGTGCCAGCAGCTTCCCAGGGATAGGGCAGTACTTC. It codes for CASSFPGIGQYF.

The CDR3: CASSVNSNEQYF. The CDR3 DNA reads TGTGCCAGCAGCGTAAACAGCAACGAGCAGTACTTC. The chain is built from TRBV7-2 and TRBJ2-7; D gene unclear. This CDR3 has 12 amino acids. CDR1 and CDR2 from the germline V gene are SGHTA and FQGNSA. Trimming stripped 5 bases from V and 5 bases from J, with 10 bases between.